This T cell receptor beta chain was identified in a study of T cells after yellow fever vaccination. Study background: Fractions of limited cellularity were prepared by means of SMART-Seq v4 Ultra Low Input.

Broader study findings: Shared CD4/CD8 clonotypes were a small share, likely from convergent recombination. Reappearance after the booster was seen for most primary-vaccination clones, at more than 95% CD4 and 80% to 90% CD8.

In its sample, this clonotype was seen a few times. Its antigen remains unknown. The V end lost 6 bases, the J end lost 4 bases, and 15 bases lay between the germline ends. The CDR3 loop spans 15 amino acids. Germline V CDR1 and CDR2: MGHDK, SYGVNS. Each CDR3 protein is one row after TCRdb ran MiXCR on the 5' RACE reads. Counted here are 100,000 to 150,000 distinct CDR3 sequences, around 6.7% occurring once; the ten biggest clones make up over 2.5%. This clonotype was sampled from a man aged 18 to 29 who received the YFV17D yellow fever vaccine. The rearrangement uses TRBV25-1 and TRBJ1-4; D possibly corresponds to TRBD1 (6 bases). Sequencing was performed on CD4+ T cells sorted from PBMCs, taken more than 35 days after the first yellow fever vaccination. The CDR3 nucleotides read TGTGCCAGCAGCCCCCTGGGACACATTAATGAAAAACTGTTTTTT. Residues: CASSPLGHINEKLFF.